This TCR beta chain emerged from a study of T cell responses to AZD1222 COVID-19 vaccine. Data came from immunoSEQ multiplex PCR; TCRdb stores just in-frame clones and leaves some out. The profile covers some 140,000 clones, with about 80% appearing a single time and roughly 4% taken by the ten largest. Trimming took 3 bases from V and 6 from J, leaving 9 bases between them. Germline lookup yields CDR1 SGHRS and CDR2 YFSETQ. This CDR3 is built from 12 residues. Remarks on this clone: The target antigen is unknown.

Regarding the study as a whole: It should be noted that donors were predominantly white British and more often female, and clonal diversity was possibly underestimated. Baseline serology detected seropositivity in only 6 or 7 AZD1222 recipients. Nearly half of spike-specific TCRs reportedly target variant regions that are unmutated in the B.1.351 and B.1.1.7 variants.

This clonotype originated in an adult in good health. The source material was peripheral blood, sampled on day 0 of AZD1222 vaccination. The chain has TRBV5-1 and TRBJ1-2; D is perhaps TRBD1 (6 bases). CDR3 bases: TGCGCCAGCAGCTCGAACAGGGATGGCTACACCTTC. This codes for CASSSNRDGYTF.